The next 29 T cell receptor beta chains were all read from a single sample in a study of beta chain features in type 1 diabetes. Study-wide findings and caveats: Moderate but significant shortening of TCRB CDR3s was recorded in all four CD4+ subsets from Type 1 diabetes patients.

The antigens for these receptors are not known. The authors reverse transcribed all of the isolated RNA, so sequencing captured expressed TCRB transcripts. The table came from immunoSEQ multiplex PCR; TCRdb's copy has only in-frame clones and leaves some out. The data contain 400,000 or so clones, roughly 12% of them singletons. Sequencing was performed on naive CD4+ T cells from blood. These receptors came from a young woman with type 1 diabetes.

The CDR3 nucleotides are TGCGCCAGCAGCCGCCTTGGGGGACTAGCGGGAGGCGGGTCCTACAATGAGCAGTTCTTC. Translated: CASSRLGGLAGGGSYNEQFF. The chain is built from TRBV5-1 and TRBJ2-1; 15 nucleotides line up with TRBD2. After removal of 4 bases from V and 1 base from J, the junction contained 12 bases not matched to a gene. This CDR3 spans 20 amino acids. Germline V CDR1 and CDR2: SGHRS, YFSETQ.

This clone was counted only a few times. The gene calls are TRBV2 and TRBJ2-4, with 8 bases that match TRBD1. The CDR3 has 15 amino acids. Germline CDR1 SNHLY, CDR2 FYNNEI. The V gene end was trimmed by 6 bases and the J gene end by 0 bases; junction bases not matched to a gene: 4. The CDR3 nucleotides read TGTGCCAGCAGGGACAGGGTCCTAGCCAAAAACATTCAGTACTTC. Translation: CASRDRVLAKNIQYF.

The genes are TRBV19 and TRBJ2-6; no reliable D call. V lost 4 bases and J 0 bases, leaving 4 bases between the germline ends. The CDR3 runs 14 residues. The germline V gene has CDR1 LNHDA and CDR2 SQIVND (reference sequence). The CDR3 is CASSSGSGANVLTF. The CDR3 DNA is TGTGCCAGTAGTAGCGGCTCTGGGGCCAACGTCCTGACTTTC.

This chain links TRBV28 with TRBJ2-7, with TRBD2 identical over 11 bases. This CDR3 contains 15 residues. In germline, CDR1 is MDHEN, CDR2 SYDVKM. J was trimmed by 0 bases and V by 2 bases; bases with no gene match: 0. CDR3 nucleotides: TGTGCCAGCAGTTTAGGGACTAGCGGCTCCTACGAGCAGTACTTC. Protein product: CASSLGTSGSYEQYF.

This clone has just one count. The chain has TRBV10-3 and TRBJ1-3; maybe TRBD1 (5 bases). V was clipped by 2 bases and J by 2 bases, with 10 bases between them. Germline lookup yields CDR1 ENHRY and CDR2 SYGVKD. The CDR3 is made up of 15 amino acids. This CDR3 is CAISEQGLPGNTIYF. The CDR3 DNA follows: TGTGCCATCAGTGAGCAGGGATTACCTGGAAACACCATATATTTT.

This clone was seen more than once but under ten times. This sequence joins TRBV25-1 and TRBJ2-7; D gene uncertain. This CDR3 has 11 amino acids. Between the trimmed V and J ends, which lost 3 bases and 6 bases, there was a span of 6 bases. In germline, CDR1 is MGHDK, CDR2 SYGVNS. CDR3 nucleotides: TGTGCCAGCAGTGAGTTGCGCGAGCAGTACTTC. Translating gives CASSELREQYF.

The rearrangement links TRBV28 to TRBJ1-5, with D perhaps matching TRBD1 (5 bases). With 7 bases removed from V and 0 bases from J, the gap between germline ends came to 7 bases. This CDR3 has 13 amino acids. Germline assignment: CDR1 MDHEN and CDR2 SYDVKM. The CDR3 reads CASTGDSNQPQHF. The CDR3 DNA reads TGTGCCAGCACGGGGGATAGCAATCAGCCCCAGCATTTT.

V is TRBV4-3 and J is TRBJ1-4; D not certain. V lost 1 base and J lost 4, with 7 bases in between. The CDR3 contains 14 residues. In germline, CDR1 is LGHNA, CDR2 YSLEER. The CDR3 sequence is CASSQGQFNEKLFF. CDR3 in DNA: TGCGCCAGCAGCCAAGGGCAGTTTAATGAAAAACTGTTTTTT.

The chain is built from TRBV9 and TRBJ2-3, with 9 nucleotides matching TRBD2. The V gene's germline CDR1 is SGDLS and CDR2 YYNGEE. CDR3 length equals 14 residues. The junction had 6 bases not matched to a gene; V was cut back by 4 bases and J by 6 bases. CDR3 sequence: CASSSRTSADTQYF. The CDR3 DNA reads TGTGCCAGCAGCTCGAGGACTAGCGCGGATACGCAGTATTTT.

CDR3 sequence: CASSYPGTGHIQYF. CDR3 coding DNA: TGTGCCAGCAGTTACCCCGGGACAGGGCACATTCAGTACTTC. V is TRBV6-5 and J is TRBJ2-4, with 9 nucleotides matching TRBD1. In germline, CDR1 is MNHEY, CDR2 SVGAGI. V was pared by 2 bases and J by 8 bases, with 4 bases of the junction left unmatched. This CDR3 contains 14 residues.

This clone was picked up a small number of times. The chain couples TRBV4-1 to TRBJ2-7, with D perhaps matching TRBD1 (6 bases). This CDR3 spans 16 amino acids. Germline lookup yields CDR1 MGHRA and CDR2 YSYEKL. The V end was cut by 0 bases, the J end by 0 bases, with 12 bases between. The CDR3 nucleotides are TGCGCCAGCAGCCAAGATGGACAGTTTGGCTCCTACGAGCAGTACTTC. Translation: CASSQDGQFGSYEQYF.

DNA for the CDR3: TGTGCCAGCAGTTACACAGGGTTTGGCTACACCTTC. The encoded protein is CASSYTGFGYTF. The rearrangement uses TRBV6-5 and TRBJ1-2; D might be TRBD1 (6 bases). The CDR3 has 12 amino acids. Trimming left V 2 bases short and J 7 bases short, with 8 bases between. Germline loops: CDR1 MNHEY, CDR2 SVGAGI.

The chain recombines TRBV27 with TRBJ1-6, with TRBD1 matching over 7 bases. Germline V lookup: CDR1 MNHEY, CDR2 SMNVEV (reference sequence). The V segment lost 4 bases and the J segment 10 bases; nucleotides outside the gene matches: 7. The CDR3 extends over 14 amino acids. CDR3: CASSSTGERSPLHF. The CDR3 DNA is TGTGCCAGCAGTTCAACAGGGGAACGGTCACCCCTCCACTTT.

The chain links TRBV5-6 to TRBJ1-2; perhaps TRBD1 as D (5 bases). Germline CDR1 and CDR2: SGHDT and YYEEEE. V gave up 5 bases and J gave up 3 bases, with 11 bases separating them. The CDR3 has 13 amino acids. Here the CDR3 reads CASRRPGDYGYTF. DNA of the CDR3: TGTGCCAGCAGGCGGCCGGGGGACTATGGCTACACCTTC.

This clone has only a few counts. This chain uses TRBV30 with TRBJ2-7; 8 nucleotides line up with TRBD1. Losses at the gene ends were 0 bases for V and 2 bases for J; bases not matched to a gene: 3. Germline-derived CDR1 and CDR2 are GTSNPN and SVGIG (reference sequence). The length of the CDR3 is 14 residues. The CDR3: CAWSVETGAYEQYF. Written as DNA, the CDR3 is TGTGCCTGGAGTGTCGAGACAGGGGCCTACGAGCAGTACTTC.

This chain joins TRBV4-3 and TRBJ1-1; perhaps TRBD1 as D (6 bases). Germline values: CDR1 LGHNA, CDR2 YSLEER. This CDR3 has 15 residues. Trimming left V 0 bases short and J 4 bases short, with 12 bases between. Here the CDR3 reads CASSQDWQGSTEAFF. CDR3 nucleotides: TGCGCCAGCAGCCAAGATTGGCAGGGGAGCACTGAAGCTTTCTTT.

This clone was counted between two and nine times. J is TRBJ1-5 and V is TRBV7-9, with no clear D. The germline CDR1 and CDR2 sequences are SEHNR and FQNEAQ (reference sequence). The CDR3 extends over 12 amino acids. V shed 5 bases and J shed 5 bases, with 7 bases lying between them. CDR3 in DNA: TGTGCCAGCAGCCGTCGGGATCAGCCCCAGCATTTT. Translation gives CASSRRDQPQHF.

The V and J genes are TRBV11-2 and TRBJ1-2; D remains ambiguous. Germline V gives CDR1 SGHAT, CDR2 FQNNGV. This CDR3 is built from 15 residues. The V end was cut by 4 bases, the J end by 0 bases, with 12 bases between. The CDR3 loop reads CASSSNGETNYGYTF. CDR3 in DNA: TGTGCCAGCAGCTCCAACGGGGAAACTAACTATGGCTACACCTTC.

This sequence joins TRBV4-3 and TRBJ1-1; 11 positions agree with TRBD1. Germline V gene data show CDR1 as LGHNA and CDR2 as YSLEER. The CDR3 sequence is 14 residues long. J gave up 5 bases and V 5 bases, and 4 bases lay outside the gene matches. The DNA of the CDR3 is TGCGCCAGCAGCAGTGGACAGGGGGCAACTGAAGCTTTCTTT. It specifies CASSSGQGATEAFF.

This clone was counted between two and nine times. The chain couples TRBV14 to TRBJ1-1; D not certain. V lost 0 bases, J lost 6 bases, and 11 bases lay in between. This CDR3 contains 14 residues. Germline lookup yields CDR1 SGHDN and CDR2 FVKESK. CDR3 sequence (DNA): TGTGCCAGCAGCCAAGAACGACTCGTGCCTGAAGCTTTCTTT. Amino acids: CASSQERLVPEAFF.

CDR3 in amino acids: CASSPRDRGNEQYF. The CDR3 nucleotides are TGTGCCAGTAGTCCCCGGGACAGGGGGAACGAGCAGTACTTC. The chain uses TRBV19 and TRBJ2-7, with 11 bases matching TRBD1. The trim removed 5 bases at V and 5 bases at J, leaving 5 bases unmatched. CDR3 size: 14 residues. Germline V gene data show CDR1 as LNHDA and CDR2 as SQIVND (reference sequence).

V is TRBV2 and J is TRBJ2-1; 10 nucleotides agree with TRBD2. The V segment lost 6 bases and the J segment 2 bases; nucleotides outside the gene matches: 4. From germline, CDR1 is SNHLY and CDR2 FYNNEI. This CDR3 is built from 15 residues. The CDR3 sequence is CASSPGLAAYNEQFF. CDR3 DNA sequence: TGTGCCAGCAGCCCCGGACTAGCGGCCTACAATGAGCAGTTCTTC. Full variable domain (missing parts from reference TRBV2 and TRBJ2-1): EPEVTQTPSHQVTQMGQEVILRCVPISNHLYFYWYRQILGQKVEFLVSFYNNEISEKSEIFDDQFSVERPDGSNFTLKIRSTKLEDSAMYFCASSPGLAAYNEQFFGPGTRLTVL.

The chain links TRBV30 to TRBJ1-5, with TRBD1 as a possible D gene (6 bases). Deletions cut 3 bases from V and 7 bases from J, with 10 bases between. The CDR3 extends over 12 amino acids. Germline CDR1 is GTSNPN and CDR2 is SVGIG (reference sequence). The CDR3 nucleotides are TGTGCCTGGAGCGCCAGGGGCCAGCCCCAGCATTTT. Translation gives CAWSARGQPQHF.

J is TRBJ2-1 and V is TRBV5-1; 9 bases are a match to TRBD1. CDR1 and CDR2 (germline): SGHRS, YFSETQ. Unmatched junction bases numbered 5, after V lost 3 bases and J lost 7 bases. The CDR3 runs to 14 residues. Here the CDR3 reads CASSSGQGANEQFF. For the CDR3, the DNA is TGCGCCAGCAGCTCGGGACAGGGAGCGAATGAGCAGTTCTTC. The whole variable domain, filled in from reference TRBV5-1 and TRBJ2-1, reads KAGVTQTPRYLIKTRGQQVTLSCSPISGHRSVSWYQQTPGQGLQFLFEYFSETQRNKGNFPGRFSGRQFSNSRSEMNVSTLELGDSALYLCASSSGQGANEQFFGPGTRLTVL.

The chain employs TRBV7-9 and TRBJ2-5; 8 nucleotides agree with TRBD2. The CDR3 totals 16 residues. CDR1 and CDR2 (germline): SEHNR, FQNEAQ (reference sequence). The ends lost 6 bases at V and 7 bases at J; junction bases unmatched: 16. The DNA for the CDR3 is TGTGCCAGCAGACCCGGGGGGGCGCCCGGAACGGGGACCCAGTACTTC. As protein: CASRPGGAPGTGTQYF.

This clone was counted between two and nine times. The chain couples TRBV28 to TRBJ2-1; unclear D gene. The V and J ends lost 8 bases and 11 bases respectively, with 7 bases between them. The CDR3 is 9 amino acids. The germline V gene encodes CDR1 MDHEN and CDR2 SYDVKM. The CDR3 loop reads CASGPQQFF. The CDR3, as DNA: TGTGCCAGCGGGCCCCAGCAGTTCTTC.

The chain employs TRBV18 and TRBJ2-7; tentative D call: TRBD2 (5 bases). The germline V gene encodes CDR1 KGHSH and CDR2 LQKENI. The CDR3 consists of 14 residues. The V end lost 3 bases, the J end lost 0 bases, and 9 bases lay between the germline ends. The DNA of the CDR3 is TGTGCCAGCTCACCCCCGGACTTCTCCTACGAGCAGTACTTC. Translated: CASSPPDFSYEQYF.

This CDR3 reads CASREAGEREQYF. CDR3 bases: TGTGCCAGCAGAGAAGCGGGAGAACGAGAGCAGTACTTC. The V call is TRBV28, the J call TRBJ2-7, with 8 bases identical to TRBD2. J was trimmed by 7 bases and V by 6 bases; bases with no gene match: 8. The CDR3 has 13 amino acids. Germline lookup yields CDR1 MDHEN and CDR2 SYDVKM.

The V call is TRBV30, the J call TRBJ2-3; tentative D call: TRBD2 (5 bases). Trimming stripped 0 bases from V and 0 bases from J, with 13 bases between. Germline CDR1 and CDR2: GTSNPN and SVGIG (reference sequence). This CDR3 has 16 amino acids. CDR3 nucleotides: TGTGCCTGGAGTGTAGGTAGCGCGTCTAGCACAGATACGCAGTATTTT. It yields the protein CAWSVGSASSTDTQYF.